Below are 15 T cell receptor beta chains sequenced from a single sample in a study of CD8+ T cells in alopecia areata. RNA was extracted and reverse transcribed into cDNA as the sequencing template. Generated by immunoSEQ multiplex PCR, the TCRdb table keeps only in-frame clones and is missing some. Among some 200,000 clones listed, just under 60% were seen once. Sequences were derived from CD4+ T cells sorted from blood, sampled at week 0. These receptors were taken from a human donor with alopecia areata.

V and J are TRBV11-2 and TRBJ1-2; D is uncertain. Deletions cut 1 base from V and 0 bases from J, with 6 bases between. Germline values: CDR1 SGHAT, CDR2 FQNNGV. This CDR3 region has 14 residues. CDR3 residues: CASSLVAANYGYTF. CDR3 nucleotides: TGTGCCAGCAGCTTAGTGGCCGCTAACTATGGCTACACCTTC.

This clone was seen a handful of times. V gene TRBV14 combines with J gene TRBJ2-3; D possibly corresponds to TRBD2 (5 bases). The germline V gene encodes CDR1 SGHDN and CDR2 FVKESK. The V end was cut by 4 bases, the J end by 2 bases, with 16 bases between. CDR3 length: 16 residues. CDR3 nucleotide sequence: TGTGCCAGCAGCCCCCTGTCGGGGAGTGTCACAGATACGCAGTATTTT. Protein sequence: CASSPLSGSVTDTQYF.

This chain links TRBV4-1 with TRBJ2-6, with 8 bases identical to TRBD2. Trimming took 2 bases from V and 2 from J; bases not matched to a gene: 5. The CDR3 totals 17 residues. CDR1 MGHRA and CDR2 YSYEKL come from the germline V gene. Here the CDR3 DNA reads TGCGCCAGCAGCCAACACGGGGGGGCCGCTGGGGCCAACGTCCTGACTTTC. It codes for CASSQHGGAAGANVLTF.

This clone was seen only a few times. The chain is built from TRBV19 and TRBJ2-2, with D possibly being TRBD1 or TRBD2 (5 bases each). This CDR3 is built from 13 residues. Trimming took off 9 bases at V and 7 bases at J, with 15 bases between the two ends. Germline CDR1 is LNHDA and CDR2 is SQIVND (reference sequence). CDR3 nucleotide sequence: TGTGCCAGCGGGATCAGGGTTGTCGGGGAGCTGTTTTTT. This sequence encodes CASGIRVVGELFF.

This chain uses TRBV7-2 with TRBJ2-7; perhaps TRBD1 as D (5 bases). Germline V gene lookup returns CDR1 SGHTA and CDR2 FQGNSA. The CDR3 is 14 amino acids. V gave up 5 bases and J gave up 2 bases, with 13 bases separating them. The DNA of the CDR3 is TGTGCCAGCAGCCCTTTTCAGGGAACCTACGAGCAGTACTTC. It specifies CASSPFQGTYEQYF.

This chain uses TRBV27 with TRBJ1-2, with 7 bases matching TRBD1. V trimming: 4 bases; J trimming: 7 bases; junction bases outside the gene matches: 9. Germline CDR1 and CDR2: MNHEY and SMNVEV (reference sequence). CDR3 size: 14 residues. The CDR3 DNA reads TGTGCCAGCAGTTCCGTAGGACAGGTTGGTGGCTACACCTTC. Protein sequence: CASSSVGQVGGYTF.

The chain links TRBV7-9 to TRBJ1-5; the D is unclear. Per the germline V gene, CDR1 is SEHNR and CDR2 is FQNEAQ (reference sequence). With 4 bases removed from V and 1 base from J, the gap between germline ends came to 11 bases. This CDR3 contains 15 residues. The CDR3 bases are TGTGCCAGCAGCTCCGGACTTACGAGCAATCAGCCCCAGCATTTT. Translating it yields CASSSGLTSNQPQHF.

This chain connects TRBV5-6 to TRBJ1-6; TRBD1 is a possible D gene (5 bases). Deletions cut 1 base from V and 6 bases from J, with 14 bases between. In germline, CDR1 is SGHDT, CDR2 YYEEEE. The CDR3 has 16 residues. CDR3 sequence reads: CASSLPQDGGNSPLHF. The CDR3 nucleotides read TGTGCCAGCAGCTTGCCACAGGACGGGGGTAATTCACCCCTCCACTTT. Together with reference TRBV5-6 and TRBJ1-6, the CDR3 gives the full variable domain: DAGVTQSPTHLIKTRGQQVTLRCSPKSGHDTVSWYQQALGQGPQFIFQYYEEEERQRGNFPDRFSGHQFPNYSSELNVNALLLGDSALYLCASSLPQDGGNSPLHFGNGTRLTVT.

On this clone: This CDR3 is also generated by other DNA sequences in the sample. J is TRBJ1-1 and V is TRBV29-1; D possibly corresponds to TRBD1 (6 bases). Trimming removed 6 bases at V and 4 bases at J, with 12 bases between. Germline V gene data show CDR1 as SQVTM and CDR2 as ANQGSEA. The CDR3 has 12 amino acids. The CDR3 nucleotides are TGCAGCGTCCAGGGGTGGGTCACTGAAGCTTTCTTT. Translation gives CSVQGWVTEAFF.

The V gene is TRBV5-1, the J gene TRBJ1-1, with 11 bases aligning to TRBD1. V lost 1 base, J lost 6 bases, and 2 bases stayed unmatched. From germline, CDR1 is SGHRS and CDR2 YFSETQ. This CDR3 has 14 amino acids. The CDR3 sequence: CASSLRTGGSEAFF. The CDR3 coding sequence is TGCGCCAGCAGCTTGCGGACAGGGGGCTCTGAAGCTTTCTTT.

This clone showed up just a few times. The rearrangement uses TRBV11-2 and TRBJ2-6; no clear D gene. The ends were cut back, 1 base at V and 2 bases at J, with 9 bases in the middle. The length of the CDR3 is 16 residues. The germline gives CDR1 SGHAT, CDR2 FQNNGV. CDR3 in DNA: TGTGCCAGCAGCTTAGGCGTGGGAACTGGGGCCAACGTCCTGACTTTC. This encodes CASSLGVGTGANVLTF.

The rearrangement joins TRBV29-1 to TRBJ2-7; 7 bases fit TRBD1. J lost 6 bases, V lost 7 bases, and 12 bases had no gene match. The CDR3 covers 13 residues. CDR1 and CDR2 (germline): SQVTM, ANQGSEA. This CDR3 reads CSGAGTVAGEQYF. CDR3 in DNA: TGCAGCGGCGCCGGGACAGTGGCCGGCGAGCAGTACTTC.

This sequence joins TRBV9 and TRBJ2-5; 7 nucleotides match TRBD2. The CDR3 length is 14 residues. V lost 7 bases and J lost 1; bases outside the gene matches: 7. CDR1 is SGDLS, CDR2 YYNGEE, per germline. The CDR3 region has the DNA TGTGCCAGCGGTAGCGGGCAGCCCCAAGAGACCCAGTACTTC. Protein product: CASGSGQPQETQYF.

J is TRBJ2-1 and V is TRBV30, with 8 positions matching TRBD2. The CDR3 runs 14 residues. CDR1 GTSNPN and CDR2 SVGIG come from the germline V gene (reference sequence). Trimming removed 2 bases from V and 8 bases from J; junction bases left unmatched: 8. DNA for the CDR3: TGTGCCTGGAGTCGGCTTCGGGGGGGCGATGAGCAGTTCTTC. Amino acids: CAWSRLRGGDEQFF.

CDR3 nucleotide sequence: TGCGCCAGCAGCTTGGGTCCCGGGAACACCGGGGAGCTGTTTTTT. Amino acids: CASSLGPGNTGELFF. V and J are TRBV5-1 and TRBJ2-2; D is unclear. With 0 bases removed from V and 1 base from J, the gap between germline ends came to 7 bases. Germline V CDR1 and CDR2: SGHRS, YFSETQ. The CDR3 extends over 15 amino acids.